This T cell receptor (beta chain) was obtained from a study of T-cell reconstitution after alpha-beta-depleted transplantation in children. This clonotype occurred many times. Germline CDR1 reads DFQATT; CDR2 reads SNEGSKA (reference sequence). The CDR3 sequence is 14 residues long. V lost 3 bases and J 5 bases, leaving 17 bases between the germline ends. Using unique molecular identifiers, the investigators prepared the TCRbeta library. TCRdb passed the PCR reads through MiXCR, listing each CDR3 protein once. The sample holds about 600,000 distinct CDR3 sequences, 20% to 25% seen once. The clonotype originates from a boy under three years old who had a stem cell transplant for acute myeloid leukemia, so the T cells may come from the graft donor. Specimen: PBMCs, mostly from graft donor cells, collected 360 days after TCRalphabeta/CD19-depleted stem cell transplant. The rearrangement links TRBV20-1 to TRBJ2-7; D ambiguous. CDR3 region: CSARGYRTLHEQYV. Here the CDR3 DNA reads TGCAGTGCTAGGGGGTATCGGACGCTCCACGAGCAGTACGTC.